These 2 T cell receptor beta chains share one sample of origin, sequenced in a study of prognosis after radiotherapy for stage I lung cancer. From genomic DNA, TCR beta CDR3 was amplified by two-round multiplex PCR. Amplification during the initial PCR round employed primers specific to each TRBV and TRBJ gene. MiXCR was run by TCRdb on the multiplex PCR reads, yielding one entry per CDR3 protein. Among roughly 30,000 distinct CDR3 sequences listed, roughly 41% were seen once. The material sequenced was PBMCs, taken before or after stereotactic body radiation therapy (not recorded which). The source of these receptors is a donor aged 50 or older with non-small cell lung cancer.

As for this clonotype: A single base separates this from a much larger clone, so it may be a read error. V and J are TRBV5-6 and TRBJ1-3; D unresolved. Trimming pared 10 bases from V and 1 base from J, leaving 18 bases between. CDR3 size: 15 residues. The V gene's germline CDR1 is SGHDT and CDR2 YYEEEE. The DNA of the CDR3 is TGTGCCTGCACCCGTCGGAGGTTATCTGGAAACACCATATATTTT. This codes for CACTRRRLSGNTIYF.

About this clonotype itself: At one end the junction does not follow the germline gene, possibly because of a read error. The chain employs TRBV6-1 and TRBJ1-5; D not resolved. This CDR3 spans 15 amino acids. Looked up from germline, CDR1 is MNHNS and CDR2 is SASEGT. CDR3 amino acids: CVSAKGTLSNQPQHF. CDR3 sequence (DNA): TGTGTCAGCGCCAAAGGTACCCTTAGCAATCAGCCCCAGCATTTT.